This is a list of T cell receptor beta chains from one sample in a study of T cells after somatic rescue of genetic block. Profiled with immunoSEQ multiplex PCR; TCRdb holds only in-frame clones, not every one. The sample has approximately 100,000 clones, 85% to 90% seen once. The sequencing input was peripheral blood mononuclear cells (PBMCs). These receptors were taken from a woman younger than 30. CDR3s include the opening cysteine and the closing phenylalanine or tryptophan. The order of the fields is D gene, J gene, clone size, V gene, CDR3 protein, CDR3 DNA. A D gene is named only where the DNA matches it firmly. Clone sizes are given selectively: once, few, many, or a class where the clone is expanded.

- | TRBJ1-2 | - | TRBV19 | CASSIDFTGTRGGYTF | TGTGCCAGTAGTATAGACTTTACAGGGACCCGCGGTGGCTACACCTTC
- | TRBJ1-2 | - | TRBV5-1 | CASSLGPGYTF | TGCGCCAGCAGCTTGGGACCTGGCTACACCTTC
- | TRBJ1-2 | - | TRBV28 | CASSGRQPIPLRDYGYTF | TGTGCCAGCAGCGGTAGACAGCCTATACCCCTTCGTGACTATGGCTACACCTTC
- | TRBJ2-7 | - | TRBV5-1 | CASSLSRVDEQYF | TGCGCCAGCAGCCTCTCCAGGGTGGACGAGCAGTACTTC
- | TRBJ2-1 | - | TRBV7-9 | CASSFGRAGTYNEQFF | TGTGCCAGCAGCTTTGGTCGGGCGGGGACTTACAATGAGCAGTTCTTC
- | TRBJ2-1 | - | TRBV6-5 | CASSAPLPYNEQFF | TGTGCCAGCAGTGCCCCCTTGCCATACAATGAGCAGTTCTTC
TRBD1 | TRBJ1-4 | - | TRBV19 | CATKDRRRETNEKLFF | TGTGCCACTAAGGACAGGCGGCGGGAGACTAATGAAAAACTGTTTTTT
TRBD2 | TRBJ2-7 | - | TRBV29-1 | CSVEGSKAGEQYF | TGCAGCGTTGAGGGCTCCAAAGCGGGGGAGCAGTACTTC
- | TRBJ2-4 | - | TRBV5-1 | CASSLPLGVAKNIQYF | TGCGCCAGCAGCTTACCTCTGGGGGTAGCCAAAAACATTCAGTACTTC
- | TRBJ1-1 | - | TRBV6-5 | CASSYGGSVTNTEAFF | TGTGCCAGCAGTTACGGGGGGTCCGTCACGAACACTGAAGCTTTCTTT
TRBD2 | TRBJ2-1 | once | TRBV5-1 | CASSIAGGIYNEQFF | TGCGCCAGCAGCATAGCGGGAGGAATCTACAATGAGCAGTTCTTC
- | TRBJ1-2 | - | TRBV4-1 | CASSQDTTSILPVDYGYTF | TGCGCCAGCAGCCAAGACACGACTTCCATTCTTCCCGTGGACTATGGCTACACCTTC
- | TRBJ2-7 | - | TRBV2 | CASSGAYEQYF | TGTGCCAGCAGCGGGGCCTACGAGCAGTACTTC
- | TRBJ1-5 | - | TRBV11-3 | CASSPGIGSNQPQHF | TGTGCCAGCAGCCCCGGCATCGGGAGCAATCAGCCCCAGCATTTT
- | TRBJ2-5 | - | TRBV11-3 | CASSLDEETQYF | TGTGCCAGCAGCTTGGATGAAGAGACCCAGTACTTC